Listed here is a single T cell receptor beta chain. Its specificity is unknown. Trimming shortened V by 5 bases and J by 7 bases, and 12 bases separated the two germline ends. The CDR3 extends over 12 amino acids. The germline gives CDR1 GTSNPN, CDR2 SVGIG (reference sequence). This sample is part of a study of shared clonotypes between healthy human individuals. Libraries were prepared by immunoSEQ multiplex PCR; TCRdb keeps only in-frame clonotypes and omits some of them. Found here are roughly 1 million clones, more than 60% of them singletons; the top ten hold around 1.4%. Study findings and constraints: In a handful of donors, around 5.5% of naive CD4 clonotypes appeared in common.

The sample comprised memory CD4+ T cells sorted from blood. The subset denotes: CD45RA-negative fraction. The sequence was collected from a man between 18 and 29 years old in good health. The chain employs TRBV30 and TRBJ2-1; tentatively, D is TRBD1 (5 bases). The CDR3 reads CAWSAGRNEQFF. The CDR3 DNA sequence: TGTGCCTGGTCGGCAGGGCGGAATGAGCAGTTCTTC.